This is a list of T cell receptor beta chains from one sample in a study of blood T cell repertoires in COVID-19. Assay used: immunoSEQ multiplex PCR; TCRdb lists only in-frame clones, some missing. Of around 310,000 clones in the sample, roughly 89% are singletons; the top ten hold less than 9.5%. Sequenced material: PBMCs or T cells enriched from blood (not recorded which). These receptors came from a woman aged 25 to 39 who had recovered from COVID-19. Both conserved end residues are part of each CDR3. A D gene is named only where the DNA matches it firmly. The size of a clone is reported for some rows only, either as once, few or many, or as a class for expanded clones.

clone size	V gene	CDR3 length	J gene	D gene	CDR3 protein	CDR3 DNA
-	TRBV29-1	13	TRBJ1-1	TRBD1	CSVLRDRLTEAFF	TGCAGCGTCCTCCGGGACAGGCTAACTGAAGCTTTCTTT
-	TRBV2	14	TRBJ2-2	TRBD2	CATPRTSGTGELFF	TGTGCCACCCCGAGGACTAGCGGCACCGGGGAGCTGTTTTTT
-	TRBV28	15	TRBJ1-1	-	CASLGGGPTNTEAFF	TGTGCCAGCTTAGGCGGGGGCCCTACGAACACTGAAGCTTTCTTT
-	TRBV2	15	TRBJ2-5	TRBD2	CASSSRTSGRETQYF	TGTGCCAGCAGTTCCCGGACTAGCGGGAGGGAGACCCAGTACTTC
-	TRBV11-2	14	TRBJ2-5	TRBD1	CASSLQGPATTQYF	TGTGCCAGCAGCCTACAGGGGCCCGCGACGACCCAGTACTTC
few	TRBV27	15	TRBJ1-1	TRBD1	CASSDTGTENTEAFF	TGTGCCAGCAGCGATACAGGGACAGAGAACACTGAAGCTTTCTTT
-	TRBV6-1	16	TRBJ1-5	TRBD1	CASSGDRGRNSQPQHF	TGTGCCAGCAGTGGGGACAGGGGGCGCAACAGTCAGCCCCAGCATTTT
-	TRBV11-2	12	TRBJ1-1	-	CASSTQGTEAFF	TGTGCCAGCAGCACCCAGGGGACTGAAGCTTTCTTT
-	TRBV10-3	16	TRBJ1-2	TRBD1	CAITSPGTGARYGYTF	TGTGCCATCACCAGCCCCGGGACAGGGGCTAGGTATGGCTACACCTTC
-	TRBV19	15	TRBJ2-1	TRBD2	CASRTSGDSYNEQFF	TGTGCCAGTAGAACTAGCGGGGACTCCTACAATGAGCAGTTCTTC
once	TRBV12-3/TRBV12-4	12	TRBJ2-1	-	CASRESYNEQFF	TGTGCCAGCAGAGAGAGCTACAATGAGCAGTTCTTC
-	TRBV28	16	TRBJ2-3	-	CASSFLLEKATDTQYF	TGTGCCAGCAGTTTCCTACTAGAAAAGGCCACAGATACGCAGTATTTT
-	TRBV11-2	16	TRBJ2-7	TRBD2	CASSHPGGVVPYEQYF	TGTGCCAGCAGCCATCCGGGGGGGGTCGTGCCCTACGAGCAGTACTTC
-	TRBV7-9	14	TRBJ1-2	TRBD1	CASSLRGPQYGYTF	TGTGCCAGCAGCTTGAGGGGGCCACAGTATGGCTACACCTTC
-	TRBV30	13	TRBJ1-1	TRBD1	CAWGDSLNTEAFF	TGTGCCTGGGGGGACAGCTTGAACACTGAAGCTTTCTTT
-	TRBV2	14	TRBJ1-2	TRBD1	CASRLDRESYGYTF	TGTGCCAGCAGATTAGACAGGGAAAGCTATGGCTACACCTTC
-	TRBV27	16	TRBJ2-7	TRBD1	CASSRVSGQVSPEQYF	TGTGCCAGCAGTAGGGTCTCCGGACAGGTTTCCCCCGAGCAGTACTTC
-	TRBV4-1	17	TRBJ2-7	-	CASSQIWLIGAPYEQYF	TGCGCCAGCAGCCAGATATGGTTAATAGGGGCTCCCTACGAGCAGTACTTC
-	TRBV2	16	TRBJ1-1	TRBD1	CASKESGTGIITEAFF	TGTGCCAGCAAAGAGTCCGGGACAGGGATTATCACTGAAGCTTTCTTT
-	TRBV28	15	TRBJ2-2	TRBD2	CASGSSGRNTGELFF	TGTGCCAGCGGGTCTAGCGGGAGGAACACCGGGGAGCTGTTTTTT
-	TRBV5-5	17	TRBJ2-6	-	CASSLVTGPSGANVLTF	TGTGCCAGCAGCTTGGTTACAGGACCCTCTGGGGCCAACGTCCTGACTTTC
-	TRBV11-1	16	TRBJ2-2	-	CASHLYASENTGELFF	TGTGCCAGCCACCTATATGCTAGCGAGAACACCGGGGAGCTGTTTTTT
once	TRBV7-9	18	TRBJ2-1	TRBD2	CASSPITFSGSPYNEQFF	TGTGCCAGCAGCCCGATTACCTTTAGCGGGAGTCCCTACAATGAGCAGTTCTTC
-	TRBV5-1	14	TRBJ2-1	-	CASSLVLDLGEQFF	TGCGCCAGCAGCTTGGTGCTAGACTTGGGTGAGCAGTTCTTC
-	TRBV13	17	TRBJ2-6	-	CASSLVDSSSGANVLTF	TGTGCCAGCAGCTTAGTTGACAGCAGCTCTGGGGCCAACGTCCTGACTTTC
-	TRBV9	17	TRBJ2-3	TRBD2	CASSVEIAGSFTDTQYF	TGTGCCAGCAGCGTAGAAATAGCGGGGTCTTTCACAGATACGCAGTATTTT
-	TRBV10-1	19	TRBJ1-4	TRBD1	CASLLFRDRSTPTNEKLFF	TGCGCCAGCCTACTATTCCGGGACAGAAGCACACCAACTAATGAAAAACTGTTTTTT
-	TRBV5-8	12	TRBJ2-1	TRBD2	CASSPRLAGQFF	TGTGCCAGCAGCCCTCGACTAGCTGGGCAGTTCTTC
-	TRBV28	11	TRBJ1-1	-	CASSRGREAFF	TGTGCCAGCAGCCGCGGGAGGGAGGCTTTCTTT
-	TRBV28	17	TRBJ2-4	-	CASSLVSDSLAKNIQYF	TGTGCCAGCAGTTTGGTGTCGGACTCTTTAGCCAAAAACATTCAGTACTTC
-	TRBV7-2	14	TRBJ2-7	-	CASSPANSPYEQYF	TGTGCCAGCAGCCCAGCGAACTCCCCTTACGAGCAGTACTTC
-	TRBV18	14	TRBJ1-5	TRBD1	CASSRTGVGQPQHF	TGTGCCAGCTCACGCACAGGGGTGGGTCAGCCCCAGCATTTT
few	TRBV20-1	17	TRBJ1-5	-	CSASGGDFVDSNQPQHF	TGCAGTGCTAGTGGGGGGGATTTCGTTGATAGCAATCAGCCCCAGCATTTT
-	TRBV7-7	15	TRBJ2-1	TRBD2	CASSPRREGYNEQFF	TGTGCTAGCAGCCCTAGGCGGGAGGGCTACAATGAGCAGTTCTTC
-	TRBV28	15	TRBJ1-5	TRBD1	CASSPRDRGGQPQHF	TGTGCCAGCAGTCCGAGGGACAGGGGGGGTCAGCCCCAGCATTTT
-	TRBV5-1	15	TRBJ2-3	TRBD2	CASSLGEGGTDTQYF	TGCGCCAGCAGCTTGGGGGAGGGAGGAACAGATACGCAGTATTTT
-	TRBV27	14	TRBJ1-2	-	CASSLGLGVIGYTF	TGTGCCAGCAGTTTAGGGTTGGGAGTTATAGGCTACACCTTC
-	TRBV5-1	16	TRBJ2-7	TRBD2	CASSLVTSGSSYEQYF	TGCGCCAGCAGCTTGGTTACTAGCGGGAGCTCCTACGAGCAGTACTTC
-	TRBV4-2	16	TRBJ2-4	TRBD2	CASSRLAGGSENIQYF	TGTGCCAGCAGCCGACTAGCGGGAGGGTCAGAAAACATTCAGTACTTC
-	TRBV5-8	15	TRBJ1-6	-	CASSRRTGSNSPLHF	TGTGCCAGCAGCCGCAGGACGGGATCTAATTCACCCCTCCACTTT
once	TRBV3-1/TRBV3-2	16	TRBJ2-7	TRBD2	CASSPGLAGLSYEQYF	TGTGCCAGCAGCCCGGGACTAGCGGGACTGTCCTACGAGCAGTACTTC
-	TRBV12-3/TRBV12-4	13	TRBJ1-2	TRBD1	CASRTGGGYGYTF	TGTGCCAGCCGGACAGGCGGCGGATATGGCTACACCTTC
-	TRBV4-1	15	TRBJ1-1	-	CASSHLYAGDTEAFF	TGCGCCAGCAGCCACCTCTACGCAGGGGACACTGAAGCTTTCTTT
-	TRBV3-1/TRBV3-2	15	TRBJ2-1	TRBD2	CASSRIAGVGNEQFF	TGTGCCAGCAGCCGGATAGCGGGAGTGGGGAATGAGCAGTTCTTC
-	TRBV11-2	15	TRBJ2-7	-	CASSSGRWGLYEQYF	TGTGCCAGCAGTTCCGGGAGGTGGGGGCTGTACGAGCAGTACTTC
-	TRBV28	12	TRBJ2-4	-	CASSLRDWSQYF	TGTGCCAGCAGTTTGAGGGATTGGTCTCAGTACTTC
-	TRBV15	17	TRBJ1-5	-	CATSGVGPGLSNQPQHF	TGTGCCACCAGCGGGGTGGGTCCGGGACTATCCAATCAGCCCCAGCATTTT
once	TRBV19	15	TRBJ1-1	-	CASSSLLTGETEAFF	TGTGCCAGTAGTTCCCTCCTTACGGGGGAAACTGAAGCTTTCTTT
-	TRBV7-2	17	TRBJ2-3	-	CASSSGGLLHHTDTQYF	TGTGCCAGCAGCTCTGGGGGACTCCTCCATCACACAGATACGCAGTATTTT
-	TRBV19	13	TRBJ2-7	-	CASLDSYSYEQYF	TGTGCCAGTCTGGACAGCTACTCCTACGAGCAGTACTTC
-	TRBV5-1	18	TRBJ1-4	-	CASSLNNYHSTPGEKLFF	TGCGCCAGCAGCTTGAACAATTACCACAGTACTCCGGGGGAAAAACTGTTTTTT
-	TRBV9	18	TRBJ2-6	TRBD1	CASSAWTGITSGANVLTF	TGTGCCAGCAGCGCCTGGACAGGGATAACTTCTGGGGCCAACGTCCTGACTTTC
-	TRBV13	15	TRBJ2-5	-	CASSLGGPGGETQYF	TGTGCCAGCAGCTTAGGGGGCCCCGGTGGGGAGACCCAGTACTTC
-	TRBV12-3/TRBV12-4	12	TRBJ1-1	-	CASSFSRGEAFF	TGTGCCAGCAGTTTTAGCCGAGGTGAAGCTTTCTTT
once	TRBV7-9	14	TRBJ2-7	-	CASSFGTYDYEQYF	TGTGCCAGCAGCTTCGGGACATACGACTACGAGCAGTACTTC